The T cell receptor (beta chain) under discussion was sequenced for a study of shared clonotypes between healthy human individuals. Of note for this clone: The antigen is unknown.

Whole-study results and caveats: Sampling included only blood; tissue repertoires likely differ.

The CDR3 runs 22 residues. V shed 2 bases and J 0 bases; nucleotides not matched to a gene: 24. Profiling relied on immunoSEQ multiplex PCR, and the TCRdb table lists in-frame clones only, not all of them. This table holds millions of clones, 85% to 95% found once. The gene calls are TRBV5-3 and TRBJ2-3; 7 nucleotides agree with TRBD2. TRBV5-3 qualifies as an ORF whose function is uncertain. Specimen: naive CD4+ T cells sorted from blood. Indicated subset: CD45RA+ positively selected. This clonotype originated in a young man in good health. The CDR3 bases are TGTGCCAGAAGCTTCCATTCCATGACCGCCCGGGAGGACCTATCGAGCACAGATACGCAGTATTTT. It yields the protein CARSFHSMTAREDLSSTDTQYF.